The source of this TCR beta chain is a study of T cell changes during pregnancy in multiple sclerosis. The CDR3 length is 17 residues. The ends lost 0 bases at V and 13 bases at J; junction bases unmatched: 14. Germline loops: CDR1 MGHRA, CDR2 YSYEKL. This clone appeared a single time. The repertoire was sequenced with immunoSEQ multiplex PCR; TCRdb's copy has only in-frame clones and lacks some. The sample contains tens of thousands of clones, approximately 96% of which appear only once. This rearrangement joins TRBV4-1 to TRBJ2-1; 11 bases are shared with TRBD2. Sequences were derived from peripheral blood, sampled in the second trimester of pregnancy. The sequence was obtained from a female donor with multiple sclerosis, enrolled in a pregnancy study. The chain's CDR3 is CASSQEASGGLWGSQFF. In DNA, the CDR3 is TGCGCCAGCAGCCAAGAGGCTAGCGGGGGGCTTTGGGGGAGCCAGTTCTTC.